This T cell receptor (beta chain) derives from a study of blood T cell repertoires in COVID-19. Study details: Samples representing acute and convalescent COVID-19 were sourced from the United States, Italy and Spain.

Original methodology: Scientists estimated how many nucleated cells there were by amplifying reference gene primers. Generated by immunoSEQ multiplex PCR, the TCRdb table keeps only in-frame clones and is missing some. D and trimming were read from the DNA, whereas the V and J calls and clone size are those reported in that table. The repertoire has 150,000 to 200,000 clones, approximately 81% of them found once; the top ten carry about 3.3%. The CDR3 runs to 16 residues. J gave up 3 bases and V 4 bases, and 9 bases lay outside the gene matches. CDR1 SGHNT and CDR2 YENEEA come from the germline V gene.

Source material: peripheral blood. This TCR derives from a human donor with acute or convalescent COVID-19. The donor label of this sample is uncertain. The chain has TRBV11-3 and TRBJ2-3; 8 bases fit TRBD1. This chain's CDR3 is CASSSWTGITTDTQYF. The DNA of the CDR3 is TGTGCCAGCAGCTCCTGGACAGGGATTACGACAGATACGCAGTATTTT.